The present entry profiles one T cell receptor beta chain with its context. An end of the junction does not agree with germline; a read error may underlie this. Germline V gene data show CDR1 as SGHAT and CDR2 as FQNNGV. The CDR3 loop spans 15 amino acids. The sample is drawn from a study of blood T cells in healthy people across ages. Next came a second PCR, run for about 7 to 12 cycles, which used a sample-barcoded 5' primer along with a J-beta primer mix. TCRdb analysed the 5' RACE reads with MiXCR anew, one entry per CDR3 protein. Here the sample spans about 1.8 million distinct CDR3 sequences, about 50% being singletons. Healthy Caucasian individuals from Russia aged about 6 to 90 were enrolled as donors. Total RNA, at least 5 micrograms per sample, came from PBMCs.

The genes are TRBV11-2 and TRBJ2-1; tentatively, D is TRBD1 (6 bases). Sequencing was carried out using blood. This TCR was recovered from a woman aged 40 to 50 in good health. The CDR3 loop reads CASSLGYRVANERFF. In nucleotides, the CDR3 is TGTGCCAGCAGCTTAGGATACAGGGTAGCCAATGAGCGGTTCTTC.